The 5 T cell receptor beta chains below were found in one sample sequenced in a study of control samples from healthy donors and cancer patients. TCRdb's copy holds only in-frame clones and misses some; the assay was immunoSEQ multiplex PCR. The sample shows about 120,000 clones, 90% of them seen only once. What was sequenced was blood. Receptors originate from a man aged 35 to 55 in good health.

This chain's CDR3 is CASSDTLSPLHF. The CDR3 bases are TGTGCCAGCAGTGATACCCTCTCACCCCTCCACTTT. V gene TRBV2 combines with J gene TRBJ1-6; D is unclear. This CDR3 contains 12 residues. Germline V CDR1 and CDR2: SNHLY, FYNNEI. V lost 3 bases, J lost 10 bases, and 7 bases lay in between. Full variable domain (remainder filled in from reference TRBV2 and TRBJ1-6): EPEVTQTPSHQVTQMGQEVILRCVPISNHLYFYWYRQILGQKVEFLVSFYNNEISEKSEIFDDQFSVERPDGSNFTLKIRSTKLEDSAMYFCASSDTLSPLHFGNGTRLTVT.

The chain uses TRBV7-9 and TRBJ2-1, with 7 positions matching TRBD1. CDR3 length: 14 residues. The germline CDR1 and CDR2 sequences are SEHNR and FQNEAQ (reference sequence). V trimming: 5 bases; J trimming: 3 bases; junction bases outside the gene matches: 4. The CDR3 DNA follows: TGTGCCAGCAGCCCTCGGGACAGCTACAATGAGCAGTTCTTC. Its translation is CASSPRDSYNEQFF. The full variable domain, rest sourced from reference TRBV7-9 and TRBJ2-1, is DTGVSQNPRHKITKRGQNVTFRCDPISEHNRLYWYRQTLGQGPEFLTYFQNEAQLEKSRLLSDRFSAERPKGSFSTLEIQRTEQGDSAMYLCASSPRDSYNEQFFGPGTRLTVL.

The J gene is TRBJ1-2, the V gene TRBV11-2, with D possibly matching TRBD1 (6 bases). Deletions cut 2 bases from V and 4 bases from J, with 11 bases between. There are 14 residues in the CDR3. The germline CDR1 and CDR2 sequences are SGHAT and FQNNGV. CDR3 protein: CASSLTGRTYGYTF. Written as DNA, the CDR3 is TGTGCCAGCAGCTTAACAGGGAGGACCTATGGCTACACCTTC.

The sample holds one count of this clone. A read error may produce the germline difference seen at one junction end. The chain couples TRBV29-1 to TRBJ2-6; the match to TRBD2 covers 7 bases. This CDR3 comprises 14 residues. CDR1 and CDR2 (germline): SQVTM, ANQGSEA. CDR3 protein: CSVAFSPGGNVLTF. CDR3 nucleotides: TGCAGCGTTGCTTTTTCTCCGGGGGGCAACGTCCTGACTTTC. Filled out from reference TRBV29-1 and TRBJ2-6, the complete variable domain reads SAVISQKPSRDICQRGTSLTIQCQVDSQVTMMFWYRQQPGQSLTLIATANQGSEATYESGFVIDKFPISRPNLTFSTLTVSNMSPEDSSIYLCSVAFSPGGNVLTFGAGSRLTVL.

This clone was picked up one time. This rearrangement joins TRBV30 to TRBJ1-5; TRBD1 is a possible D gene (6 bases). CDR3 length equals 18 residues. V was cut by 2 bases and J by 0 bases, with 20 bases left in between. Germline loops: CDR1 GTSNPN, CDR2 SVGIG (reference sequence). The CDR3 here is CAWSRRTGTPYSNQPQHF. The DNA of the CDR3 is TGTGCCTGGAGTCGCCGTACCGGGACACCTTATAGCAATCAGCCCCAGCATTTT.